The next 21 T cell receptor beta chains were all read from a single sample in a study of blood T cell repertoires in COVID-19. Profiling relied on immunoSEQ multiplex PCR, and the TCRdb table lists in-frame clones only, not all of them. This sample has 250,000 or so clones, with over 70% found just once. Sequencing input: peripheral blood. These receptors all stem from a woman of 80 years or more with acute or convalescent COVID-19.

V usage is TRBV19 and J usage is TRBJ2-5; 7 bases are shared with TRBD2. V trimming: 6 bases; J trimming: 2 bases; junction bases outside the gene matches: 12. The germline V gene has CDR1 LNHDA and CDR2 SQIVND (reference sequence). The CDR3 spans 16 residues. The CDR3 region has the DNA TGTGCCAGTAGCAGTCCGAGCGGGGCTCTACAAGAGACCCAGTACTTC. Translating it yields CASSSPSGALQETQYF.

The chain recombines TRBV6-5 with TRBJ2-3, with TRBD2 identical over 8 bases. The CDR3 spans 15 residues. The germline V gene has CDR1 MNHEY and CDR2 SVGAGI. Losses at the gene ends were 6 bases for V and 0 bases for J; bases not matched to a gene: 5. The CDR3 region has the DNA TGTGCCAGCAGAAGGCTAGCGGGTAGCACAGATACGCAGTATTTT. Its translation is CASRRLAGSTDTQYF.

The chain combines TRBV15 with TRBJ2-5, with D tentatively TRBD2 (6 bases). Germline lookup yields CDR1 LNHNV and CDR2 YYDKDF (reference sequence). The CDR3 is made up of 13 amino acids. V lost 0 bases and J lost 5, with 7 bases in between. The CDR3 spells CATSREGRETQYF. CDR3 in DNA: TGTGCCACCAGCAGAGAGGGGAGGGAGACCCAGTACTTC.

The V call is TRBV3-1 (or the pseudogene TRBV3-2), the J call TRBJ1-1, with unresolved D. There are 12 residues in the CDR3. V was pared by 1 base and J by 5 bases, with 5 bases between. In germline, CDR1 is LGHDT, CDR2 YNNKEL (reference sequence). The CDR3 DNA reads TGTGCCAGCAGCCAAGGGAGGACTGAAGCTTTCTTT. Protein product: CASSQGRTEAFF.

The CDR3 protein is CASSSWDRGKANVLTF. Written as DNA, the CDR3 is TGTGCCAGCAGCTCCTGGGACAGGGGCAAGGCCAACGTCCTGACTTTC. The chain is built from TRBV11-1 and TRBJ2-6, with TRBD1 identical over 10 bases. The germline CDR1 and CDR2 sequences are SGHAT and FQDESV (reference sequence). After removal of 4 bases from V and 6 bases from J, the junction contained 6 bases not matched to a gene. The CDR3 sequence is 16 residues long.

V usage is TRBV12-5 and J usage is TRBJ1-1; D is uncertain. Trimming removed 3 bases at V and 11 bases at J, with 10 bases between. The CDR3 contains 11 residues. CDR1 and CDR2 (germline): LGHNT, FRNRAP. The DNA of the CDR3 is TGTGCTAGTGGTTTAGAACAAACGGCTTTCTTT. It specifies CASGLEQTAFF.

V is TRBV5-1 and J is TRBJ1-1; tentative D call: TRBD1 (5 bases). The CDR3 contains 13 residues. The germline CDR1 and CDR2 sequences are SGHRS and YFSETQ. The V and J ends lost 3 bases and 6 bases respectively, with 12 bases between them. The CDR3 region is CASSSGGEAEAFF. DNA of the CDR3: TGCGCCAGCAGCTCCGGGGGTGAGGCTGAAGCTTTCTTT.

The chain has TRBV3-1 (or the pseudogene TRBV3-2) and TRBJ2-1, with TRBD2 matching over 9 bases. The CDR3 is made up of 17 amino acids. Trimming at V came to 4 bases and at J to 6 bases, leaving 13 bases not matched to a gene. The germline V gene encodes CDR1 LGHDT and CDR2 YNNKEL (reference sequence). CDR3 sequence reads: CASSPQSGRGGFNEQFF. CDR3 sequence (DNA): TGTGCCAGCAGCCCACAGAGTGGGCGGGGGGGCTTCAATGAGCAGTTCTTC.

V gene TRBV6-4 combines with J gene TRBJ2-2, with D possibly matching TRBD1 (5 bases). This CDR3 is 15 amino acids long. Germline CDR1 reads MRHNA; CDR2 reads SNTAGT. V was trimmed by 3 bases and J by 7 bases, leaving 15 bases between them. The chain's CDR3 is CASSEQAEFGGELFF. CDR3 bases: TGTGCCAGCAGTGAACAGGCAGAATTTGGCGGGGAGCTGTTTTTT.

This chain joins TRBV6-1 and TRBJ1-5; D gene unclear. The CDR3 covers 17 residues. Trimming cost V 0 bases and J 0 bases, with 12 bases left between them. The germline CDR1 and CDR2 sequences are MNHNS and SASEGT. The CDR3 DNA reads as TGTGCCAGCAGTGAAGCGTTCCAGGCTTATAGCAATCAGCCCCAGCATTTT. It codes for CASSEAFQAYSNQPQHF.

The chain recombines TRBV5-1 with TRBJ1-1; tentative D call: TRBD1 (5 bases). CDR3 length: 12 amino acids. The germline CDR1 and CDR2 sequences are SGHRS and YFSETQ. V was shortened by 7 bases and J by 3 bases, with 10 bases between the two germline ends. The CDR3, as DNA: TGCGCCAGCGCAGGGCTTGACACTGAAGCTTTCTTT. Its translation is CASAGLDTEAFF.

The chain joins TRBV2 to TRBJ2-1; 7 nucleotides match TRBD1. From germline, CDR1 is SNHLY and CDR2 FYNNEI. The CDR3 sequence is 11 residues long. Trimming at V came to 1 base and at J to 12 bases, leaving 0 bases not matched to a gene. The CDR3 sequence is CASSEGTGQFF. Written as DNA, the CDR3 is TGTGCCAGCAGTGAAGGGACAGGGCAGTTCTTC.

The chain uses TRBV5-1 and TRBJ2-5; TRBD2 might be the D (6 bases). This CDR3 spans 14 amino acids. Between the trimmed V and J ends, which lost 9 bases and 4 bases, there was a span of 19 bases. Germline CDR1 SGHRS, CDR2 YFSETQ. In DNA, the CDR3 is TGCGCCACCCGCCGGGACGGGGGATTAGAGACCCAGTACTTC. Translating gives CATRRDGGLETQYF. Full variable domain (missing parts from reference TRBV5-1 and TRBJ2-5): KAGVTQTPRYLIKTRGQQVTLSCSPISGHRSVSWYQQTPGQGLQFLFEYFSETQRNKGNFPGRFSGRQFSNSRSEMNVSTLELGDSALYLCATRRDGGLETQYFGPGTRLLVL.

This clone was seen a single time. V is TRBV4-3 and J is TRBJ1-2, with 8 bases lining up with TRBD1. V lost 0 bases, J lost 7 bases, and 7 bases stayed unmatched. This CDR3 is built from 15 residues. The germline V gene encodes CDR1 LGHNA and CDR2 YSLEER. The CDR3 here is CASSQEPQGAAGYTF. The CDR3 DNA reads TGCGCCAGCAGCCAAGAACCCCAGGGGGCGGCTGGCTACACCTTC.

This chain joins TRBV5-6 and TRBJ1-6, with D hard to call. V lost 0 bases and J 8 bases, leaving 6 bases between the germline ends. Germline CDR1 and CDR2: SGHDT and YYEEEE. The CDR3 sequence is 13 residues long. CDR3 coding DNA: TGTGCCAGCAGCTTGGGTGTAGATTCACCCCTCCACTTT. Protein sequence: CASSLGVDSPLHF.

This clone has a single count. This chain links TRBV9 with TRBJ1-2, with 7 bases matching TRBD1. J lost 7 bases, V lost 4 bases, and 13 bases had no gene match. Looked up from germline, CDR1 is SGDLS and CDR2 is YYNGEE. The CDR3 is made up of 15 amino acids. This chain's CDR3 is CASSTTGTAPIGYTF. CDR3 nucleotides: TGTGCCAGCAGCACCACCGGGACAGCGCCCATTGGCTACACCTTC.

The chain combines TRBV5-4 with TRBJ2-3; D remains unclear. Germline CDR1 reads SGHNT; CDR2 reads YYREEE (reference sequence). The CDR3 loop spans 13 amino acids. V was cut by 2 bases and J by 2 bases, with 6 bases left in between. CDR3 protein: CASSFQATDTQYF. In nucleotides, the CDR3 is TGTGCCAGCAGCTTCCAGGCCACAGATACGCAGTATTTT.

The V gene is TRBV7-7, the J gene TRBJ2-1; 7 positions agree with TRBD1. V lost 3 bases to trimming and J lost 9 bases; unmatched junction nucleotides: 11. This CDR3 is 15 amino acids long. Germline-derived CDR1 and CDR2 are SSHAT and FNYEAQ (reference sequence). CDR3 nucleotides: TGTGCCAGCAGCTTTGGCCTCACAGGGGTGAGTGAGCAGTTCTTC. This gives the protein CASSFGLTGVSEQFF.

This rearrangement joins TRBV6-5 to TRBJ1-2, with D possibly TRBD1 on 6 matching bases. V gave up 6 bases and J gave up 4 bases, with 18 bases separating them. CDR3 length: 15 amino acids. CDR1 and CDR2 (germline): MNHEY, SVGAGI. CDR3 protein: CASRARDNSTYGYTF. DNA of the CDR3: TGTGCCAGCAGGGCCCGGGACAACTCGACCTATGGCTACACCTTC.

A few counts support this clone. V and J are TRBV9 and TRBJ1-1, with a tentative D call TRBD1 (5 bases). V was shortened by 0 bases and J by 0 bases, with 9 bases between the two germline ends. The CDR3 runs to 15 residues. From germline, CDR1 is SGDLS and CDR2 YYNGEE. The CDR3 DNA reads TGTGCCAGCAGCGTAGCTGGACAAATGAACACTGAAGCTTTCTTT. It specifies CASSVAGQMNTEAFF.

The CDR3 nucleotides are TGTGCCAGCAGCAGACAGGAAAACTATGGCTACACCTTC. Translated, it gives CASSRQENYGYTF. The genes are TRBV2 and TRBJ1-2, with D possibly TRBD1 on 6 matching bases. Deletions cut 6 bases from V and 2 bases from J, with 10 bases between. The CDR3 is 13 residues long. In germline, CDR1 is SNHLY, CDR2 FYNNEI. Supplemented by reference TRBV2 and TRBJ1-2, the full variable domain reads EPEVTQTPSHQVTQMGQEVILRCVPISNHLYFYWYRQILGQKVEFLVSFYNNEISEKSEIFDDQFSVERPDGSNFTLKIRSTKLEDSAMYFCASSRQENYGYTFGSGTRLTVV.